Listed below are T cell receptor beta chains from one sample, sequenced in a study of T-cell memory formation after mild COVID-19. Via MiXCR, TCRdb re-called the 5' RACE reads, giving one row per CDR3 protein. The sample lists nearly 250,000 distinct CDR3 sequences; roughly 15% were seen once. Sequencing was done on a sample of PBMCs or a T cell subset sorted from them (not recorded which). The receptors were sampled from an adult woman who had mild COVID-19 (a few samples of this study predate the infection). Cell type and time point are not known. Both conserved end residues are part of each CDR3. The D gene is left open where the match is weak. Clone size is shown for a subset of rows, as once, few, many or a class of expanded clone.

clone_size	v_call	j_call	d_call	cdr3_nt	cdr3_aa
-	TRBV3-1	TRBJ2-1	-	TGTGCCAGCAGCCCGACAGGTAGTAATGAGCAGTTCTTC	CASSPTGSNEQFF
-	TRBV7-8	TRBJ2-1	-	TGTGCCAGCAGGAGATTTTGGGGCTCCTACAATGAGCAGTTCTTC	CASRRFWGSYNEQFF
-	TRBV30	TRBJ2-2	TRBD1	TGTGCCTGGATCCGACAGGGCTACACCGGGGAGCTGTTTTTT	CAWIRQGYTGELFF
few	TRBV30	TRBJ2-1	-	TGTGCCTGGAGTGCATGGGAGTCGTCCAATGAGCAGTTCTTC	CAWSAWESSNEQFF
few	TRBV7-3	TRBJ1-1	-	TGTGCCAGCAGCTTAGACTTTCGGGCTGAAGCTTTCTTT	CASSLDFRAEAFF
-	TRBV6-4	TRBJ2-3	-	TGTGCCAGCAGTGAGTCGTGGGGACCGCAGTATTTT	CASSESWGPQYF
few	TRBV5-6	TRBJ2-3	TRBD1	TGTGCCAGCAGTTGGAAGACAGGGGTGGGGACAGATACGCAGTATTTT	CASSWKTGVGTDTQYF
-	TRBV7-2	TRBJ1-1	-	TGTGCCAGCAGCTTAGTGGCAGGCTGGGGTAATGAAGCTTTCTTT	CASSLVAGWGNEAFF
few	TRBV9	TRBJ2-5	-	TGTGCCAGCAGCGTAGTTGGGGCAGAGACCCAGTACTTC	CASSVVGAETQYF
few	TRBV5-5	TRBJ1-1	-	TGTGCCAGCAGCTCACTAGTGAACACTGAAGCTTTCTTT	CASSSLVNTEAFF
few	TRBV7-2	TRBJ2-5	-	TGTGCCAGCAGCTTAGTTAAGACCCAGCACTTC	CASSLVKTQHF
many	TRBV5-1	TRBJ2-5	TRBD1	TGCGCCAGCAATCCCCGACAGGGGGCAAGAGGAGAGACCCAGTACTTC	CASNPRQGARGETQYF
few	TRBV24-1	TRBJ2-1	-	TGTGCCACCAGTCCGGGGTTGGGCAATGAGCAGTTCTTC	CATSPGLGNEQFF
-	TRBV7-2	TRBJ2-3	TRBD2	TGTGCCAGCAGCTTAAGCCTAGCGGGAGCCACAGATACGCAGTATTTT	CASSLSLAGATDTQYF
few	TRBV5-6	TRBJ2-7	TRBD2	TGTGCCAGCAGCTTGTTCGGAAAGCGGGAGATACACGAGCAGTACTTC	CASSLFGKREIHEQYF
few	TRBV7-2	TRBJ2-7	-	TGTGCCAGCAGCGAGGGGGCGGGAGCCTCCTACGAGCAGTACTTC	CASSEGAGASYEQYF
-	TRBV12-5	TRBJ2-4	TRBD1	TGTGCTAGTGGTTTGCCCTTTAGGACAGGGGGTCTCCTAGCCAAAAACATTCAGTACTTC	CASGLPFRTGGLLAKNIQYF
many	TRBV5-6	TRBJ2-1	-	TGTGCCAGCAGCTTGAGGTCGGGGGTCAAACCGTTCTTC	CASSLRSGVKPFF
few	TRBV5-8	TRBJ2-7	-	TGTGCCAGCAGCTTGGGGACTTCCACGCAGTACTTC	CASSLGTSTQYF
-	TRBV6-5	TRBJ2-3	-	TGTGCCAGCAGTGCAAGGCCGGGGGGCACAGATACGCAGTATTTT	CASSARPGGTDTQYF
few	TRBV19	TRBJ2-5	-	TGTGCCAGTAGCCTGACAGCTTCTCAAGAGACCCAGTACTTC	CASSLTASQETQYF
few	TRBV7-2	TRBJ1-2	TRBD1	TGTGCCAGCAGCTCCGGGACAGGGGATAACTATGGCTACACCTTC	CASSSGTGDNYGYTF